This T cell receptor beta chain is drawn from a study of read filtering for tumor transcriptome and immune sequencing. Across the whole study: Patients were 17 male and around 13 female, mean age 65.9 years, range 47 to 80. Revised staging placed roughly 8 patients in R-ISS I, some 17 in II, 7 in III.

Ten or more counts support this clonotype. This library used 300 to 450 ng RNA and molecular barcoded adaptors spanning alpha/delta and beta/gamma chains. Each CDR3 protein gets one entry after TCRdb re-called the reads with MiXCR. Here the sample spans about 40,000 distinct CDR3 sequences, roughly an eighth being singletons. The CDR3 loop spans 14 amino acids. V lost 5 bases, J lost 5 bases, and 15 bases lay in between. Germline V gene lookup returns CDR1 SGHTA and CDR2 FQGTGA. The gene calls are TRBV7-3 and TRBJ2-5, with a tentative D call TRBD1 (6 bases). The sample comprised a population of CD138-negative cells sorted from bone marrow. This clonotype was obtained from a donor at least 40 years old with multiple myeloma. The CDR3 DNA reads as TGTGCCAGCAGCGCTACAGGGTCGGGGGAGACCCAGTACTTC. Protein sequence: CASSATGSGETQYF.